Below are 17 T cell receptor beta chains sequenced from a single sample in a study of tumor-infiltrating lymphocytes in primary liver carcinoma. Co-extraction of both nucleic acids (RNA and DNA) used roughly 18-34 mg of unsorted bulk tissue. Total RNA amounting to 500 ng was the source from which TCR beta cDNA was made with a constant-region primer. Slightly modified ARM-PCR served as the procedure for the TCR beta libraries. These libraries came from three rounds of nested multiplex PCR. Two initial PCR rounds of around 9 cycles each paired TRBV1-TRBV30 forward primers with a C-beta reverse primer. TCRdb passed the multiplex PCR reads through MiXCR, listing each CDR3 protein once. Counted here are more than 20,000 distinct CDR3 sequences, around 81% occurring once; the ten biggest clones make up under 40%. Sequenced: liver tumor tissue from sampling region 2. The sample's subset: tumor region T2, inferior pole. The receptors were gathered from a woman aged 30 to 39 with primary liver carcinoma and hepatitis B virus infection.

As concerns this clonotype: The junction differs from germline at one of its ends, possibly a read error. V is TRBV28 and J is TRBJ2-7, with TRBD1 as a possible D gene (6 bases). Germline V gene data show CDR1 as MDHEN and CDR2 as SYDVKM. The CDR3 runs to 14 residues. The CDR3 DNA sequence: TGTGCAAGCAAGGGGGAGAGGAGTCCCTACGAGCAGTACTTC. Protein product: CASKGERSPYEQYF. Looking up the rest from reference TRBV28 and TRBJ2-7 gives the full variable domain: DVKVTQSSRYLVKRTGEKVFLECVQDMDHENMFWYRQDPGLGLRLIYFSYDVKMKEKGDIPEGYSVSREKKERFSLILESASTNQTSMYLCASKGERSPYEQYFGPGTRLTVT.

V and J are TRBV10-3 and TRBJ1-3; no reliable D call. Between the trimmed V and J ends, which lost 9 bases and 1 base, there was a span of 13 bases. CDR1 and CDR2 from the germline V gene are ENHRY and SYGVKD. The CDR3 covers 14 residues. The CDR3 here is CAMNKSVSGNTIYF. In DNA form, the CDR3 reads TGTGCCATGAATAAGTCAGTTTCTGGAAACACCATATATTTT.

This clonotype was picked up one time. At one boundary the junction diverges from the germline segment, which might be a read error. The V call is TRBV4-3, the J call TRBJ2-1; D is undetermined. CDR1 is LGHNA and CDR2 is YSLEER in the germline V gene. The CDR3 consists of 14 residues. For the CDR3, the DNA is TGCGCCATCAGCCACACAGAGTTGGTCAATGAGGAGTTCTTT. Translated: CAISHTELVNEEFF.

Concerning this clonotype: The missing conserved phenylalanine or tryptophan at the end of this CDR3 makes a read error likely. The rearrangement uses TRBV28 and TRBJ2-2; no definite D call. The CDR3 length is 13 residues. The V gene lost 7 bases and the J gene lost 7 bases, with 13 bases spanning the gap. From germline, CDR1 is MDHEN and CDR2 SYDVKM. CDR3 sequence (DNA): TGTGCCAGCAATGAGGCCAGAGGCGGGGAGCTGTTTATT. Its protein product is CASNEARGGELFI.

As regards this clonotype: The junction and the germline gene differ at one end; a read error may be behind it. V is TRBV30 and J is TRBJ2-3; D is perhaps TRBD2 (5 bases). The CDR3 has 14 residues. Germline loops: CDR1 GTSNPN, CDR2 SVGIG (reference sequence). In DNA, the CDR3 is TGTGTCTGGAGTGTGGTCGGAGCGGAAGATACGCAGTATTTT. It encodes CVWSVVGAEDTQYF.

The table lists this clonotype with a count of one. This may stem from a read error, because a much larger clone lies one nucleotide away. V gene TRBV11-2 combines with J gene TRBJ1-1; 9 bases are a match to TRBD1. In germline, CDR1 is SGHAT, CDR2 FQNNGV. V lost 2 bases, J lost 4 bases, and 11 bases stayed unmatched. This CDR3 comprises 17 residues. The CDR3 here is CASSLSRLGQGRTEAFF. The CDR3 region has the DNA TGTGCCAGCAGCTTAAGTCGATTAGGACAGGGGCGCACTGAAGCTTTCTTT.

Note on this clonotype: One end of the junction varies from germline; a read error may be responsible. The J gene is TRBJ2-7, the V gene TRBV11-2, with D unresolved. Germline lookup yields CDR1 SGHAT and CDR2 FQNNGV. The CDR3 runs 13 residues. In nucleotides, the CDR3 is TGTACCAGCAGGTTAAGCGTTTCTCCCGATCAGTACTTC. Its protein product is CTSRLSVSPDQYF.

On this clonotype: Compared with germline, one end of the junction differs, possibly owing to a read error. This sequence joins TRBV7-3 and TRBJ2-3, with D unclear. Germline assignment: CDR1 SGHTA and CDR2 FQGTGA. The CDR3 runs 15 residues. The CDR3, as DNA: TGTGCCAGCAGCCCCTATAAAGGCGACATAGATATGCAGTATTTT. Its translation is CASSPYKGDIDMQYF.

A note on this clonotype: It may be a read error: a sequence one base away is much more abundant. The CDR3 sequence: CASSTPQRAWTGELFF. In DNA, the CDR3 is TGTGCCAGTAGTACCCCCCAGAGGGCATGGACCGGGGAGCTGTTTTTT. The genes are TRBV19 and TRBJ2-2, with a tentative D call TRBD2 (5 bases). V dropped 4 bases and J dropped 5 bases, with 17 bases sitting between them. CDR1 is LNHDA, CDR2 SQIVND, per germline (reference sequence). This CDR3 contains 16 residues.

As to this clonotype: One junction end does not reproduce the germline sequence, and a read error may be involved. V gene TRBV10-2 combines with J gene TRBJ2-7; the match to TRBD1 covers 9 bases. CDR1 WSHSY and CDR2 SAAADI come from the germline V gene. This CDR3 is built from 13 residues. CDR3 in DNA: TGCGACAGCAGGGGACAGGGTACGTGCGAGCAGTACTTC. Translated: CDSRGQGTCEQYF.

This clonotype appeared a single time. The chain uses TRBV5-4 and TRBJ2-3; D uncertain. The ends were cut back, 8 bases at V and 7 bases at J, with 17 bases in the middle. Germline V gives CDR1 SGHNT, CDR2 YYREEE (reference sequence). The CDR3 consists of 13 residues. The CDR3 loop reads CASSPRLGYTQYF. The DNA of the CDR3 is TGTGCCAGTAGTCCGAGGTTGGGGTATACGCAGTATTTT. The full variable domain, its missing parts supplied by reference TRBV5-4 and TRBJ2-3, is ETGVTQSPTHLIKTRGQQVTLRCSSQSGHNTVSWYQQALGQGPQFIFQYYREEENGRGNFPPRFSGLQFPNYSSELNVNALELDDSALYLCASSPRLGYTQYFGPGTRLTVL.

This chain joins TRBV28 and TRBJ2-1; TRBD1 is a possible D gene (6 bases). Trimming took 3 bases from V and 7 from J, leaving 19 bases between them. The CDR3 is made up of 16 amino acids. Germline V CDR1 and CDR2: MDHEN, SYDVKM. The CDR3 region is CASSFEWWQGWNEQFF. CDR3 sequence (DNA): TGTGCCAGCAGTTTCGAATGGTGGCAGGGGTGGAATGAGCAGTTCTTC.

As for this clonotype: The conserved phenylalanine or tryptophan is not found at the CDR3 terminus, so this likely reflects a read error. This chain joins TRBV29-1 and TRBJ2-5, with D possibly matching TRBD2 (7 bases). Deletions cut 2 bases from V and 5 bases from J, with 12 bases between. Germline assignment: CDR1 SQVTM and CDR2 ANQGSEA. The CDR3 is 13 residues long. The CDR3 region has the DNA TGCAGCGTTGAAATTGGGGGGGCTGAGACCCAGTACGTC. Protein product: CSVEIGGAETQYV.

Note on this clonotype: This likely comes from a read error, as the CDR3 has no conserved phenylalanine or tryptophan at its end. This chain uses TRBV28 with TRBJ2-1; D unresolved. The germline V gene encodes CDR1 MDHEN and CDR2 SYDVKM. CDR3 length equals 11 residues. Trimming stripped 3 bases from V and 8 bases from J, with 5 bases between. The CDR3 sequence is CASSLPHEQFI. The DNA of the CDR3 is TGTGCCAGCAGTTTGCCCCATGAGCAGTTCATC.

Comments on this clonotype: At one boundary the junction diverges from the germline segment, which might be a read error. The gene calls are TRBV6-6 and TRBJ1-6; D is perhaps TRBD1 (5 bases). Per the germline V gene, CDR1 is MNHNY and CDR2 is SVGAGI (reference sequence). The CDR3 runs to 14 residues. CDR3 bases: TGTGCCAGCAATTACAGAGGGGTGGATTCACCCCTCCACTTT. This codes for CASNYRGVDSPLHF.

This clonotype was seen only once. Relative to the germline gene, one junction end is altered; a read error may explain this. V usage is TRBV28 and J usage is TRBJ2-5, with no clear D. CDR3 size: 15 residues. The germline gives CDR1 MDHEN, CDR2 SYDVKM. The CDR3 region has the DNA TGTGCCAGGAGTCTAATATTACAAACCGAAGAGACCCAGCACTTC. It is translated as CARSLILQTEETQHF. The complete variable domain, with remaining parts taken from reference TRBV28 and TRBJ2-5, reads DVKVTQSSRYLVKRTGEKVFLECVQDMDHENMFWYRQDPGLGLRLIYFSYDVKMKEKGDIPEGYSVSREKKERFSLILESASTNQTSMYLCARSLILQTEETQHFGPGTRLLVL.

For this clonotype: The junction does not match germline at one end; this may be a read error. The chain combines TRBV11-2 with TRBJ1-4; weak D call: TRBD1 (5 bases). The germline V gene has CDR1 SGHAT and CDR2 FQNNGV. This CDR3 has 16 amino acids. The CDR3 DNA reads as TGTGCTAGCAGCTCGTTTCAGGGATCAACTAATAAAAAACTCTTTTTT. Amino acids: CASSSFQGSTNKKLFF. The whole variable domain, filled in from reference TRBV11-2 and TRBJ1-4, reads EAGVAQSPRYKIIEKRQSVAFWCNPISGHATLYWYQQILGQGPKLLIQFQNNGVVDDSQLPKDRFSAERLKGVDSTLKIQPAKLEDSAVYLCASSSFQGSTNKKLFFGSGTQLSVL.